This passage covers 18 T cell receptor beta chains from one sample sequenced in a study of beta chain features in type 1 diabetes. Whole-study results and caveats: Type 1 diabetes patients had moderately but significantly shorter TCRB CDR3s in all four CD4+ subsets.

Expressed TCRB transcripts were sequenced, since all the RNA that had been isolated was reverse transcribed. This table comes from immunoSEQ multiplex PCR, and its TCRdb copy is limited to in-frame clones, with some not included. The sample consists of 640,000 or so clones, roughly 12% of them appearing once. These receptors' targets are unknown. The sample taken for sequencing was naive CD4+ T cells from blood. The receptors here all came from a man in his late teens or twenties with type 1 diabetes.

This clone was counted only a few times. This rearrangement joins TRBV6-5 to TRBJ1-4; TRBD1 is a possible D gene (6 bases). Trimming shortened V by 5 bases and J by 6 bases, and 13 bases separated the two germline ends. CDR3 length equals 14 residues. CDR1 and CDR2 (germline): MNHEY, SVGAGI. The CDR3 DNA reads as TGTGCCAGCAGTCAACGGGACATTCATGAAAAACTGTTTTTT. It encodes CASSQRDIHEKLFF.

This chain links TRBV6-1 with TRBJ2-7, with TRBD1 as a possible D gene (6 bases). The CDR3 covers 16 residues. CDR1 is MNHNS, CDR2 SASEGT, per germline. V lost 4 bases and J lost 1, with 17 bases in between. CDR3 sequence reads: CASSVYFQGPSYEQYF. The DNA for the CDR3 is TGTGCCAGCAGTGTTTACTTCCAGGGGCCATCCTACGAGCAGTACTTC.

Only a few counts were recorded for this clone. This chain's CDR3 is CASSFHGDEYGYTF. In DNA, the CDR3 is TGTGCCAGCAGCTTCCACGGGGACGAGTATGGCTACACCTTC. The chain employs TRBV9 and TRBJ1-2; tentative D call: TRBD1 (5 bases). The V end lost 4 bases, the J end lost 5 bases, and 15 bases lay between the germline ends. Germline-derived CDR1 and CDR2 are SGDLS and YYNGEE. The CDR3 spans 14 residues.

The chain is built from TRBV7-2 and TRBJ2-7; D is possibly TRBD1 (6 bases). V was clipped by 6 bases and J by 7 bases, with 16 bases between them. This CDR3 has 13 amino acids. Looked up from germline, CDR1 is SGHTA and CDR2 is FQGNSA. CDR3 sequence reads: CASRSGVQEEQYF. Written as DNA, the CDR3 is TGTGCCAGCAGGTCAGGGGTCCAGGAGGAGCAGTACTTC.

The V gene is TRBV19, the J gene TRBJ2-1, with D tentatively TRBD1 (6 bases). The germline gives CDR1 LNHDA, CDR2 SQIVND (reference sequence). Trimming cost V 1 base and J 7 bases, with 8 bases left between them. The CDR3 has 13 residues. CDR3 region: CASSIVTGNEQFF. The CDR3 DNA follows: TGTGCCAGTAGTATAGTAACAGGGAATGAGCAGTTCTTC. The variable domain in full, completed from reference TRBV19 and TRBJ2-1, reads DGGITQSPKYLFRKEGQNVTLSCEQNLNHDAMYWYRQDPGQGLRLIYYSQIVNDFQKGDIAEGYSVSREKKESFPLTVTSAQKNPTAFYLCASSIVTGNEQFFGPGTRLTVL.

This clone was counted only a few times. V gene TRBV5-1 combines with J gene TRBJ1-5; TRBD1 is a possible D gene (5 bases). The CDR3 runs 16 residues. V shed 0 bases and J shed 4 bases, with 14 bases lying between them. Per germline, CDR1 SGHRS and CDR2 YFSETQ. The CDR3 reads CASSLGLGDGNQPQHF. DNA for the CDR3: TGCGCCAGCAGCTTGGGACTCGGGGACGGGAATCAGCCCCAGCATTTT.

The CDR3 coding sequence is TGTGCCAGCAGCTTAGAGGTCGAGCAGTACTTC. It encodes CASSLEVEQYF. The chain is built from TRBV11-1 and TRBJ2-7; D gene uncertain. Between the trimmed V and J ends, which lost 1 base and 6 bases, there was a span of 4 bases. The CDR3 is 11 residues long. Germline loops: CDR1 SGHAT, CDR2 FQDESV (reference sequence).

The chain joins TRBV5-6 to TRBJ2-1; possibly TRBD1 for D (6 bases). This CDR3 is 13 amino acids long. Germline V CDR1 and CDR2: SGHDT, YYEEEE. Trimming left V 3 bases short and J 4 bases short, with 8 bases between. The CDR3 spells CASSSDRYNEQFF. In nucleotides, the CDR3 is TGTGCCAGCAGCTCGGACAGATACAATGAGCAGTTCTTC.

The chain combines TRBV10-3 with TRBJ1-4, with TRBD1 matching 8 bases. The CDR3 loop spans 15 amino acids. Germline trimming cut 3 bases from V and 3 bases from J; bases unmatched to any gene: 3. CDR1 is ENHRY, CDR2 SYGVKD, per germline. As DNA, the CDR3 is TGTGCCATCAGTGACCGGACAGGGTCTAATGAAAAACTGTTTTTT. Translating it yields CAISDRTGSNEKLFF.

The chain carries TRBV11-2 and TRBJ2-2, with D perhaps TRBD1 (6 bases). The germline V gene encodes CDR1 SGHAT and CDR2 FQNNGV. V lost 5 bases and J 0 bases, leaving 10 bases between the germline ends. This CDR3 is built from 15 residues. The CDR3 coding sequence is TGTGCCAGCAGCCCAGGGGCCGCGAACACCGGGGAGCTGTTTTTT. It translates to CASSPGAANTGELFF.

Comments on this clone: The identical CDR3 is also encoded by other nucleotide sequences in the sample. The chain employs TRBV30 and TRBJ2-3; tentative D call: TRBD2 (6 bases). The CDR3 is 14 amino acids. Germline V gives CDR1 GTSNPN, CDR2 SVGIG (reference sequence). V was pared by 0 bases and J by 1 base, with 8 bases between. CDR3 residues: CAWSVTGGTDTQYF. The CDR3 bases are TGTGCCTGGAGTGTAACGGGGGGCACAGATACGCAGTATTTT. The full variable domain, its missing parts supplied by reference TRBV30 and TRBJ2-3, is SQTIHQWPATLVQPVGSPLSLECTVEGTSNPNLYWYRQAAGRGLQLLFYSVGIGQISSEVPQNLSASRPQDRQFILSSKKLLLSDSGFYLCAWSVTGGTDTQYFGPGTRLTVL.

This clone turned up a few times. The rearrangement uses TRBV29-1 and TRBJ1-1, with 8 bases that match TRBD1. This CDR3 comprises 15 residues. CDR1 is SQVTM, CDR2 ANQGSEA, per germline. V gave up 4 bases and J gave up 1 base; unmatched junction bases: 8. The CDR3 coding sequence is TGCAGCGTTGCGGTACCGGGACAGGAGAACACTGAAGCTTTCTTT. This translates into CSVAVPGQENTEAFF.

As for this clone: In the same sample, other DNA sequences code for this CDR3. V and J are TRBV13 and TRBJ2-3; D unclear. Per germline, CDR1 PRHDT and CDR2 FYEKMQ (reference sequence). The germline V and J ends were trimmed by 3 bases and 2 bases, with 9 bases remaining between them. This CDR3 is 14 amino acids long. The CDR3 sequence: CASSLYRPTDTQYF. In DNA form, the CDR3 reads TGTGCCAGCAGCTTGTATAGACCCACAGATACGCAGTATTTT. The variable domain in full, completed from reference TRBV13 and TRBJ2-3, reads AAGVIQSPRHLIKEKRETATLKCYPIPRHDTVYWYQQGPGQDPQFLISFYEKMQSDKGSIPDRFSAQQFSDYHSELNMSSLELGDSALYFCASSLYRPTDTQYFGPGTRLTVL.

The sample holds a few counts of this clone. The V call is TRBV7-2, the J call TRBJ1-1; 8 bases are a match to TRBD1. The V gene end was trimmed by 5 bases and the J gene end by 6 bases; junction bases not matched to a gene: 11. The CDR3 runs 15 residues. Germline V CDR1 and CDR2: SGHTA, FQGNSA. CDR3 nucleotides: TGTGCCAGCAGCGTGAGGACAGGGACAACGTCTGAAGCTTTCTTT. It is translated as CASSVRTGTTSEAFF.

The rearrangement links TRBV5-1 to TRBJ1-4, with D hard to call. The CDR3 is 14 residues long. Trimming cost V 4 bases and J 5 bases, with 12 bases left between them. Germline V gene data show CDR1 as SGHRS and CDR2 as YFSETQ. CDR3 amino acids: CASSQEGGNEKLFF. CDR3 nucleotides: TGCGCCAGCAGCCAAGAGGGCGGGAATGAAAAACTGTTTTTT.

The J gene is TRBJ2-3, the V gene TRBV10-3, with D perhaps being TRBD1 or TRBD2 (6 bases each). V lost 3 bases and J lost 9, with 16 bases in between. Germline loops: CDR1 ENHRY, CDR2 SYGVKD. CDR3 length: 14 amino acids. The CDR3 sequence: CAISDWGAEVTQYF. The CDR3, as DNA: TGTGCCATCAGTGACTGGGGGGCGGAAGTCACGCAGTATTTT.

This clone was recorded a few times. The chain couples TRBV18 to TRBJ1-5, with 10 positions matching TRBD1. The CDR3 contains 19 residues. Germline assignment: CDR1 KGHSH and CDR2 LQKENI. The junction had 18 bases not matched to a gene; V was cut back by 3 bases and J by 7 bases. CDR3 coding DNA: TGTGCCAGCTCACCTTTTCTTGCCGGGACAGGGGCTCAGAAGCAGCCCCAGCATTTT. It specifies CASSPFLAGTGAQKQPQHF.

The chain combines TRBV9 with TRBJ2-2, with a tentative D call TRBD2 (6 bases). Germline loops: CDR1 SGDLS, CDR2 YYNGEE. This CDR3 has 16 amino acids. With 2 bases removed from V and 0 bases from J, the gap between germline ends came to 11 bases. The CDR3 sequence is CASSVRSGANTGELFF. The CDR3, as DNA: TGTGCCAGCAGCGTCAGGTCGGGAGCGAACACCGGGGAGCTGTTTTTT.